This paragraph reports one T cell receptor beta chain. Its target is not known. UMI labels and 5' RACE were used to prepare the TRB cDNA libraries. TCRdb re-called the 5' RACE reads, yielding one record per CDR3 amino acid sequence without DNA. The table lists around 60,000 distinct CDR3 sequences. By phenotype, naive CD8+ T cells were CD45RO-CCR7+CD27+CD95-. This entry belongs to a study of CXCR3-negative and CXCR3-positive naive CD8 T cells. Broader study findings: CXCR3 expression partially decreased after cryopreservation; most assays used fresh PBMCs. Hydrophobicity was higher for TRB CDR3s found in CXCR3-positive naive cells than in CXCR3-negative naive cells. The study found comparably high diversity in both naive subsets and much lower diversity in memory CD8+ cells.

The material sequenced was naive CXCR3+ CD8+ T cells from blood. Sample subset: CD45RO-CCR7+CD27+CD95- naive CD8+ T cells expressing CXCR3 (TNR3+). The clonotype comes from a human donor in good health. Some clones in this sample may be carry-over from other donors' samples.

This CDR3 is CASTSDQYIGPQYF. The J gene is TRBJ2-5, the V gene TRBV6-4; absent DNA, TCRdb's TRBD2 call cannot be checked. CDR3 length equals 14 residues. Germline V gene sequence: CDR1 MRHNA, CDR2 SNTAGT.